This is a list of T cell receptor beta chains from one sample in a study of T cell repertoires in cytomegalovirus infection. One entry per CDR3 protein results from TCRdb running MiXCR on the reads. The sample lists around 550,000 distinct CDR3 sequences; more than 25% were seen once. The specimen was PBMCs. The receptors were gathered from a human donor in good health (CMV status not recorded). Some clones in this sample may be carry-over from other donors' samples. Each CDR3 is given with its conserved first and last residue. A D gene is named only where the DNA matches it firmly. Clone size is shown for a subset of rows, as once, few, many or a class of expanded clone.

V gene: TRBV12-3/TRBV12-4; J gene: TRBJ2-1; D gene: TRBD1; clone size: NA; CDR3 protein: CASSQGANEQFF; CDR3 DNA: TGTGCCAGCAGTCAGGGGGCGAATGAGCAGTTCTTC
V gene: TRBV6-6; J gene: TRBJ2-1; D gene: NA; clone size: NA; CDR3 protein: CASSSVGGHNEQFF; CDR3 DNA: TGTGCCAGCAGTTCAGTGGGAGGTCACAATGAGCAGTTCTTC
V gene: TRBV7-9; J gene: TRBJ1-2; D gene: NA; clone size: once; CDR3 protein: CASSFGQGSNYGYTF; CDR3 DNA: TGTGCCAGCAGCTTCGGCCAGGGATCTAACTATGGCTACACCTTC
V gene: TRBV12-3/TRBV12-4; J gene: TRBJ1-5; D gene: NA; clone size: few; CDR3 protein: CASSEGGPNQPQHF; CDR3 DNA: TGTGCCAGCAGTGAGGGGGGACCCAATCAGCCCCAGCATTTT
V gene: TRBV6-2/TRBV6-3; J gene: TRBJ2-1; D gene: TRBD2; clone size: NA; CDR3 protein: CASRRGLAGVLSYNEQFF; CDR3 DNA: TGTGCCAGCAGAAGGGGACTAGCGGGAGTACTTTCCTACAATGAGCAGTTCTTC
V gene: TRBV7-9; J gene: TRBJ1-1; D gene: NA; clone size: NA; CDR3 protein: CASSQVQNTEAFF; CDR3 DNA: TGTGCCAGCAGTCAGGTCCAAAACACTGAAGCTTTCTTT
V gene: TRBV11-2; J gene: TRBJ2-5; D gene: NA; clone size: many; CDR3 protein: CASSPEWGKETQYF; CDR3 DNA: TGTGCCAGCAGCCCGGAGTGGGGTAAAGAGACCCAGTACTTC
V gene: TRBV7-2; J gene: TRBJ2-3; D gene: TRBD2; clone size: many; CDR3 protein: CASSRLAPPTDTQYF; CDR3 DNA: TGTGCCAGCAGCCGACTAGCCCCTCCCACAGATACGCAGTATTTT
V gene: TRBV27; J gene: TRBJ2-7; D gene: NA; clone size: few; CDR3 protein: CASSLRGDAYEQYF; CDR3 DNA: TGTGCCAGCAGTTTAAGAGGGGATGCCTACGAGCAGTACTTC
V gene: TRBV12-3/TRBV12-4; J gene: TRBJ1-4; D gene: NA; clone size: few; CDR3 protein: CASTLHATNEKLFF; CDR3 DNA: TGTGCCAGCACCTTACATGCAACTAATGAAAAACTGTTTTTT
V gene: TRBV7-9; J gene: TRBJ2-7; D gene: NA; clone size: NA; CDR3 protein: CASSLPPRGGKQSYEQYF; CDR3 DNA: TGTGCCAGCAGCTTGCCTCCCCGGGGAGGCAAGCAATCCTACGAGCAGTACTTC
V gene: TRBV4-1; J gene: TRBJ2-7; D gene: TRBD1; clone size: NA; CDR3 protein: CASSQPGQLTYEQYF; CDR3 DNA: TGCGCCAGCAGCCAGCCGGGACAGCTGACCTACGAGCAGTACTTC
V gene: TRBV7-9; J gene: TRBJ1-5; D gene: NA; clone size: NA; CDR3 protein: CASRGALPGFNQPQHF; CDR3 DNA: TGTGCCAGCAGGGGAGCCCTTCCAGGGTTCAATCAGCCCCAGCATTTT
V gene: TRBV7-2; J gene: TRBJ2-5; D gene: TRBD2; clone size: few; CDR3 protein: CASSTGLAGRETQYF; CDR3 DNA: TGTGCCAGCAGCACCGGACTAGCGGGACGGGAGACCCAGTACTTC
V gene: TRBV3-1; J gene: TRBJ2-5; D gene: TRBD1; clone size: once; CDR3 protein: CASSFPGTGSETQYF; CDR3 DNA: TGTGCCAGCTCTTTCCCTGGGACAGGGAGTGAGACCCAGTACTTC
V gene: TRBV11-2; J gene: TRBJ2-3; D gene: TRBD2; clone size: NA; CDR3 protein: CASSFRSGRADTDTRYF; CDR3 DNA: TGTGCCAGCAGCTTTAGGAGCGGGAGGGCCGATACAGATACGCGGTATTTT
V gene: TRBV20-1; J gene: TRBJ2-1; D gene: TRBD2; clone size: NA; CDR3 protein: CSARATSGRVNEQFF; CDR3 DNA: TGCAGTGCTAGAGCGACTAGCGGGAGGGTCAATGAGCAGTTCTTC
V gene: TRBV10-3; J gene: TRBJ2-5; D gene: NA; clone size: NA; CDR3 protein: CATRQTETQYF; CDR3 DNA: TGTGCCACCAGACAGACAGAAACCCAGTACTTC
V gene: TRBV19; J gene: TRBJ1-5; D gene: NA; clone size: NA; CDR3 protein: CASSIGFQPQHF; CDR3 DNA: TGTGCCAGTAGTATCGGTTTCCAGCCCCAGCATTTT
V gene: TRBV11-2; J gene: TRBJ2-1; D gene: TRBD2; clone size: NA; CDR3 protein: CASSPGLAGTYNEQFF; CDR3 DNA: TGTGCCAGCAGTCCCGGACTAGCGGGCACCTACAATGAGCAGTTCTTC
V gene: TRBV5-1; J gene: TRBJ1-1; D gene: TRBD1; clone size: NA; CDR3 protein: CASGVATGTVNEAFF; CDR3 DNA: TGCGCCAGCGGGGTCGCCACCGGGACAGTAAATGAAGCTTTCTTT
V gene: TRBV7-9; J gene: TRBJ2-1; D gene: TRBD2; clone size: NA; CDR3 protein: CASSGLAGSSYNEQFF; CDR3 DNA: TGTGCCAGCAGCGGACTAGCGGGAAGCTCCTACAATGAGCAGTTCTTC
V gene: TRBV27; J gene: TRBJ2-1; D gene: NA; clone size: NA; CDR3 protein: CASSLGRQRTSDEQFF; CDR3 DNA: TGTGCCAGCAGTTTAGGGCGACAGCGAACGAGCGATGAGCAGTTCTTC
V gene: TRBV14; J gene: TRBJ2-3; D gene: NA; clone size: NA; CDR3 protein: CASSQVGSGADTQYF; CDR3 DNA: TGTGCCAGCAGCCAAGTGGGGAGTGGTGCGGATACGCAGTATTTT
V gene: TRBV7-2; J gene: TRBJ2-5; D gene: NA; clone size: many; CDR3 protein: CASSLVWGNQETQYF; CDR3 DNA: TGTGCCAGCAGCTTAGTCTGGGGGAACCAAGAGACCCAGTACTTC
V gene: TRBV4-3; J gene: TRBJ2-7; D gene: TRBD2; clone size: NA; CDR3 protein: CASSQGEGPPYEQYF; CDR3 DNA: TGCGCCAGCAGCCAAGGGGAGGGGCCTCCCTACGAGCAGTACTTC
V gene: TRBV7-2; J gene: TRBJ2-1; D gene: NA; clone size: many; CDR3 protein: CASSLSRDSYNEQFF; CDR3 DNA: TGTGCCAGCAGCTTAAGTAGGGACTCCTACAATGAGCAGTTCTTC
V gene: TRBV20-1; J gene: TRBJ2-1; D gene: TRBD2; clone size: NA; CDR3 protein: CSARLAGGFKFF; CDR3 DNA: TGCAGTGCTAGATTAGCGGGAGGTTTTAAGTTCTTC
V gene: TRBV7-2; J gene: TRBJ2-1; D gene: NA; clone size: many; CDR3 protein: CASSLARAGGLDEQFF; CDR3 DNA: TGTGCCAGCAGCTTAGCGCGGGCGGGTGGTTTGGATGAGCAGTTCTTC
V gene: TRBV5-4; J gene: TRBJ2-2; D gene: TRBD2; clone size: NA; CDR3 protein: CASSSAAGTSIKVGELFF; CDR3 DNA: TGTGCCAGCAGCTCAGCCGCCGGGACTAGCATTAAGGTCGGGGAGCTGTTTTTT
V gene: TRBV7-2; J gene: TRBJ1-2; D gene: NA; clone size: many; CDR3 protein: CASSLGPGAARNYGYTF; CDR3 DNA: TGTGCCAGCAGCTTAGGGCCAGGGGCCGCGAGAAACTATGGCTACACCTTC
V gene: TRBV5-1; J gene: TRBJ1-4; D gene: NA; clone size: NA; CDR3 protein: CASSLGASATNEKLFF; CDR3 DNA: TGCGCCAGCAGCTTGGGGGCGTCCGCAACTAATGAAAAACTGTTTTTT
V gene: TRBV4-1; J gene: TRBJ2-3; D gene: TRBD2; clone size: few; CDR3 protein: CASSTRTSGRPADTQYF; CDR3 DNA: TGCGCCAGCAGCACGCGGACTAGCGGGAGGCCGGCAGATACGCAGTATTTT
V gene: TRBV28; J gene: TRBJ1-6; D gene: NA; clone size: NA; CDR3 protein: CASSFGPMWKGGSPLHF; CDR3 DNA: TGTGCCAGCAGTTTCGGACCAATGTGGAAAGGAGGCTCACCCCTCCACTTT
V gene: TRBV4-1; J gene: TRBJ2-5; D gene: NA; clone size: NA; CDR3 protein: CASSLDRLKETQYF; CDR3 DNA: TGCGCCAGCAGCCTGGACAGACTCAAAGAGACCCAGTACTTC
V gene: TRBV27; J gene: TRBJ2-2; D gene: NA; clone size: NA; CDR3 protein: CASSSGINTGELFF; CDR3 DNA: TGTGCCAGCAGTTCGGGGATAAACACCGGGGAGCTGTTTTTT
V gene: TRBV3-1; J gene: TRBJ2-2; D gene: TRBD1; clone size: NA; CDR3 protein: CASSQDRSGTEDDTGELFF; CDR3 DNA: TGTGCCAGCAGCCAAGATCGCTCCGGGACAGAGGATGACACCGGGGAGCTGTTTTTT
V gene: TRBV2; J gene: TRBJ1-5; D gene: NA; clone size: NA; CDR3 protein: CATGGTDPSYSNQPQHF; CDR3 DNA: TGTGCCACCGGCGGGACGGATCCTTCCTATAGCAATCAGCCCCAGCATTTT
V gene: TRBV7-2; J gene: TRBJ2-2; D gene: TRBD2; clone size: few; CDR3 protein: CASSIGLAGARTGELFF; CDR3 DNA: TGTGCCAGCAGCATAGGACTAGCGGGAGCGAGGACCGGGGAGCTGTTTTTT
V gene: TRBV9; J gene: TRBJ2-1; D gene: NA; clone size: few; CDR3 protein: CASSARDRRVEQFF; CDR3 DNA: TGTGCCAGCAGCGCTCGGGACCGGCGGGTCGAGCAGTTCTTC
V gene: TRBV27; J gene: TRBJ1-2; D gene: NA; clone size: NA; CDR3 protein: CASSFDTEAYGYTF; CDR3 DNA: TGTGCCAGCAGTTTCGACACGGAAGCATATGGCTACACCTTC
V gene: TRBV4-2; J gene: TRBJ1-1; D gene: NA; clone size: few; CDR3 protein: CASSSRSPESEAFF; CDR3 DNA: TGTGCCAGCAGCTCCCGTAGCCCGGAATCCGAAGCTTTCTTT
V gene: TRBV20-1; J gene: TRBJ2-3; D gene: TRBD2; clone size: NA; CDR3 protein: CSAKAGVGTDTQYF; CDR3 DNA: TGCAGTGCTAAAGCGGGAGTGGGCACAGATACGCAGTATTTT
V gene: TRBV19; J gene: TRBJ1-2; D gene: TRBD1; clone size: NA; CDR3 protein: CASSILRDRRSYGYTF; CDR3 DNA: TGTGCCAGTAGTATATTACGGGACAGGCGGTCTTATGGCTACACCTTC
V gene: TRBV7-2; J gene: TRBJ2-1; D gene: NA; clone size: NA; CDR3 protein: CASSQKRSYNEQFF; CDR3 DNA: TGTGCCAGCAGCCAAAAACGCTCCTACAATGAGCAGTTCTTC
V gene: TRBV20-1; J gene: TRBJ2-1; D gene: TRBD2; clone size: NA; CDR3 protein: CSALTSDPPIYNEQFF; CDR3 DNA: TGCAGTGCGCTGACTAGCGACCCCCCTATCTACAATGAGCAGTTCTTC
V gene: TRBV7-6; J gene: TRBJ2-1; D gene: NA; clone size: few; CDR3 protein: CASSPLRGSSYNEQFF; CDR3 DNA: TGTGCCAGCAGCCCCTTACGGGGGAGCTCCTACAATGAGCAGTTCTTC
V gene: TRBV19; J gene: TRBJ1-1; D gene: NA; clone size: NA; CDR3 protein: CVSSGQLNTEAFF; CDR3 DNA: TGTGTCAGTAGCGGACAGTTGAACACTGAAGCTTTCTTT
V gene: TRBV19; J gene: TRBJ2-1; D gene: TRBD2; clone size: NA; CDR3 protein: CASKSGMASGSRNEQFF; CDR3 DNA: TGTGCCAGTAAATCAGGAATGGCTAGCGGGAGTCGGAATGAGCAGTTCTTC
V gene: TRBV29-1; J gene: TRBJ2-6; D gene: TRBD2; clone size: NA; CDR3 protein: CSAIAGGPHGANVLTF; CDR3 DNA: TGCAGCGCAATAGCGGGAGGGCCTCACGGGGCCAACGTCCTGACTTTC
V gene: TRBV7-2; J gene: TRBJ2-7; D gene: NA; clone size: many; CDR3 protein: CASSFYTSSFYEQYF; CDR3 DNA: TGTGCCAGCAGCTTTTATACCTCCTCCTTCTACGAGCAGTACTTC
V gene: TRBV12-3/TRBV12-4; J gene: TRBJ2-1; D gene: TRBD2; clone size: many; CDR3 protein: CASSLEAGGGYEQFF; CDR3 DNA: TGTGCCAGCAGTTTAGAAGCGGGAGGGGGATATGAGCAGTTCTTC
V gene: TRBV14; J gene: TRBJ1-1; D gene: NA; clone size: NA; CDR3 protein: CASSQGRTTEAFF; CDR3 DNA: TGTGCCAGCAGCCAAGGCAGGACCACTGAAGCTTTCTTT